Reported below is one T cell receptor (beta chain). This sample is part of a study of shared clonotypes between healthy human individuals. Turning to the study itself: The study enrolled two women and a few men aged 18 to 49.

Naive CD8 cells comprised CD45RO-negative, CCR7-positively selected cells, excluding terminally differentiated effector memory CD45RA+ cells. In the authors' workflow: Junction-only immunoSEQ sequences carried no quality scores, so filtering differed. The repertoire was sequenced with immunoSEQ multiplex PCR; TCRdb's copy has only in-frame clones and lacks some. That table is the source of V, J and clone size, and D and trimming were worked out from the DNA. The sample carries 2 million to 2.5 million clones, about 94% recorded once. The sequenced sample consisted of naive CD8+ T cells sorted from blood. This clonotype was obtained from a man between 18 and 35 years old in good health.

The CDR3 region is CASSLARETDSTDTQYF. In DNA form, the CDR3 reads TGCGCCAGCAGCTTGGCCAGGGAGACCGATAGCACAGATACGCAGTATTTT. The V and J genes are TRBV5-1 and TRBJ2-3; D possibly uses TRBD1 or TRBD2 (5 bases each). The CDR3 extends over 17 amino acids. Germline CDR1 SGHRS, CDR2 YFSETQ. V lost 0 bases and J 0 bases, leaving 14 bases between the germline ends. The variable domain in full, with the rest retrieved from reference TRBV5-1 and TRBJ2-3, is KAGVTQTPRYLIKTRGQQVTLSCSPISGHRSVSWYQQTPGQGLQFLFEYFSETQRNKGNFPGRFSGRQFSNSRSEMNVSTLELGDSALYLCASSLARETDSTDTQYFGPGTRLTVL.